The next 5 T cell receptor beta chains were all read from a single sample in a study of cytomegalovirus exposure and HLA in healthy donors. The study ran its PCR with 60 Vbeta and 13 Jbeta primers. Sequencing was performed with immunoSEQ multiplex PCR; in TCRdb, only in-frame clones are kept and a portion is missing. The sample contains 160,000 or so clones, about 77% of which appear only once. The material sequenced was PBMCs. All receptors derive from a man aged 18 to 29 in good health and CMV-seropositive.

This chain uses TRBV5-1 with TRBJ2-1, with 8 bases identical to TRBD1. V lost 7 bases and J lost 4; bases outside the gene matches: 7. Germline lookup yields CDR1 SGHRS and CDR2 YFSETQ. The CDR3 consists of 14 residues. The CDR3 here is CASGTGERYNEQFF. In nucleotides, the CDR3 is TGCGCCAGCGGGACAGGCGAAAGATACAATGAGCAGTTCTTC.

This clone showed up many times. The chain is built from TRBV4-3 and TRBJ2-3, with a possible D match to TRBD1 (5 bases). Germline V gene sequence: CDR1 LGHNA, CDR2 YSLEER. This CDR3 has 16 residues. V was clipped by 1 base and J by 8 bases, with 19 bases between them. CDR3 nucleotides: TGCGCCAGCAGCCAAGTCGTGGCAGGGCATTTCCGTACGCAGTATTTT. Its protein is CASSQVVAGHFRTQYF.

This chain links TRBV7-8 with TRBJ2-1; 10 nucleotides match TRBD2. With 2 bases clipped from V and 12 bases from J, the junction kept 10 bases outside the gene matches. Germline CDR1 is SGHVS and CDR2 is FQNEAQ. The CDR3 runs to 15 residues. The CDR3: CASSLSLAGSPAQFF. In nucleotides, the CDR3 is TGTGCCAGCAGCTTATCACTAGCGGGAAGCCCTGCGCAGTTCTTC.

The chain employs TRBV2 and TRBJ2-5; D might be TRBD2 (6 bases). From germline, CDR1 is SNHLY and CDR2 FYNNEI. CDR3 length equals 10 residues. The ends were cut back, 11 bases at V and 5 bases at J, with 9 bases in the middle. The CDR3 protein is CAGGGETQYF. In nucleotides, the CDR3 is TGTGCCGGAGGAGGGGAGACCCAGTACTTC.

This chain connects TRBV9 to TRBJ2-2, with D possibly matching TRBD1 (6 bases). Per germline, CDR1 SGDLS and CDR2 YYNGEE. There are 13 residues in the CDR3. Trimming removed 2 bases from V and 5 bases from J, with 7 bases in between. CDR3 region: CASSVTGTGELFF. The CDR3 DNA reads TGTGCCAGCAGCGTCACAGGGACCGGGGAGCTGTTTTTT.